The entry below describes one T cell receptor (beta chain). What it binds is not known. Germline V gives CDR1 MNHEY, CDR2 SMNVEV (reference sequence). This CDR3 spans 16 amino acids. After removal of 6 bases from V and 6 bases from J, the junction contained 14 bases not matched to a gene. This sample is part of a study of T-cell reconstitution after alpha-beta-depleted transplantation in children. General observations from the study: By about two months after transplant, alpha-beta T cells reportedly arose from several hundred graft clones that had expanded. At the one-year point after transplant, T-cell counts and TCRbeta diversity were found to come mostly from T cells that had been newly produced. Recipient T cells and thymic progenitors that survived were the source of the high TCRbeta diversity seen at day 60 in some patients.

A library of TCRbeta sequences, prepared with unique molecular identifiers, was generated. TCRdb re-analysed the PCR reads in MiXCR, keeping a single row per CDR3 protein. The sample yields 45,000 to 55,000 distinct CDR3 sequences, 7.5% to 10% seen once. The source was PBMCs, mostly from graft donor cells, collected 60 days after TCRalphabeta/CD19-depleted stem cell transplant. The chain couples TRBV27 to TRBJ2-7; 10 nucleotides line up with TRBD1. This TCR was sampled from a male patient between 2 and 15 years old who had a stem cell transplant for chronic granulomatous disease, so the T cells may come from the graft donor. For the CDR3, the DNA is TGTGCCAGCAGGACACCGGGACAGGGGCACCAATGCGAGCAGTACTTC. Its translation is CASRTPGQGHQCEQYF.